Following are 5 T cell receptor beta chains from one sample sequenced in a study of T cells expressing NK-cell markers. Reprocessing the 5' RACE reads, TCRdb reports a single entry for every CDR3 protein and omits DNA. The sample data list about 460,000 distinct CDR3 sequences. What was sequenced was blood T cells: a sorted CD56 or NKG2C T cell subset, CD4+ or CD8+ T cells, or bulk PBMC T cells (not recorded which). The receptors were gathered from a woman in her 50s in good health.

The chain uses TRBV5-1 and TRBJ2-7; the TCRdb call, TRBD1, lacks DNA for checking. Germline assignment: CDR1 SGHRS and CDR2 YFSETQ. The CDR3 has 14 amino acids. This chain's CDR3 is CASSSQDRGIEQYF.

The chain couples TRBV6-5 to TRBJ2-7; TCRdb's D gene call, TRBD1, goes unchecked for lack of DNA. From germline, CDR1 is MNHEY and CDR2 SVGAGI. The CDR3 length is 15 residues. CDR3 sequence: CASSSRQGAHYEQYF.

The J gene is TRBJ2-1, the V gene TRBV30; the TCRdb call, TRBD2, lacks DNA for checking. Germline V gene lookup returns CDR1 GTSNPN and CDR2 SVGIG (reference sequence). There are 15 residues in the CDR3. The CDR3 spells CAWSFGVSPYNEQFF.

The gene calls are TRBV29-1 and TRBJ2-3; with no DNA, the TCRdb D assignment of TRBD1 cannot be verified. The CDR3 length is 11 residues. Looked up from germline, CDR1 is SQVTM and CDR2 is ANQGSEA. CDR3 sequence reads: CSVQGRDTQYF.

The V and J genes are TRBV5-1 and TRBJ2-1; lacking DNA, the TRBD2 call made by TCRdb goes unchecked. This CDR3 has 13 amino acids. Germline V CDR1 and CDR2: SGHRS, YFSETQ. The CDR3 loop reads CASSLGTSGEQFF.